The TCR beta chain described here comes from a study of T cells in Graves' hyperthyroidism and ophthalmopathy. Germline V gene data show CDR1 as MNHNS and CDR2 as SASEGT. The length of the CDR3 is 17 residues. With 7 bases clipped from V and 3 bases from J, the junction kept 18 bases outside the gene matches. General observations from the study: Separating ophthalmopathy from stable hyperthyroidism was achieved by a 13 V-J model.

This clonotype came up many times. What it recognizes is unknown. A Clinical Activity Score of at least 3, a NOSPECS grade of at least 4 and a duration under 3 months were recorded in the ophthalmopathy patients. Uncontrolled infection, other autoimmune disease, pregnancy or lactation led to exclusion. The CDR3 regions of TCR beta were amplified from RNA transcripts. HTBI primers were employed in a first-round RT-PCR of the TCR CDR3. TCRdb re-derived calls from the multiplex PCR reads in MiXCR, one entry per CDR3 protein. Among a few hundred thousand distinct CDR3 sequences, roughly 15% were seen once, and the ten largest hold approximately 19%.

This sequence originates from a woman aged 55-69 years with Graves' ophthalmopathy. Specimen: blood. The V and J genes are TRBV6-1 and TRBJ2-7; TRBD2 matches at 7 bases. DNA of the CDR3: TGTGCCAGCACCTCTGGTTGGAGGGAACAGCGGGACTACGAGCAGTACTTC. The encoded protein is CASTSGWREQRDYEQYF.